This TCR beta chain was retrieved from a study of blood T cell repertoires in COVID-19. As processed by the authors: Estimated nucleated cell counts came from reference gene primer amplification. This table comes from immunoSEQ multiplex PCR, and its TCRdb copy is limited to in-frame clones, with some not included. The V and J calls and the clone size are those of that table, but D and trimming were determined from the DNA. The sample includes approximately 190,000 clones, roughly 85% of them seen just once. This clone was counted once. The sample was peripheral blood. The clonotype comes from a man in his fifties or sixties with active or convalescent COVID-19.

CDR3 DNA: TGTGCCAGCAGTTTGGGTTCCAAAGGGGGAGGCAATCAGCCCCAGCATTTT. It is translated as CASSLGSKGGGNQPQHF. The chain links TRBV27 to TRBJ1-5, with a possible D match to TRBD1 (6 bases). V gave up 3 bases and J gave up 2 bases, with 17 bases separating them. The CDR3 extends over 17 amino acids. Germline V lookup: CDR1 MNHEY, CDR2 SMNVEV (reference sequence).